Listed here is a single T cell receptor beta chain. The target antigen is unknown. After removal of 4 bases from V and 6 bases from J, the junction contained 5 bases not matched to a gene. The length of the CDR3 is 15 residues. CDR1 and CDR2 (germline): MNHNS, SASEGT. This sample was included in a study of cytomegalovirus exposure and HLA in healthy donors. Study conclusions and caveats: Researchers reported in a later analysis that a missense DCLRE1C variant was tied to TCR beta V- and J-gene trimming.

PCR used 60 Vbeta primers and 13 Jbeta primers. Clones were sequenced by immunoSEQ multiplex PCR, and TCRdb holds only the in-frame ones, with some missing. The table lists around 140,000 clones, roughly 9.8% of them singletons. The chain has TRBV6-1 and TRBJ2-3, with 12 bases matching TRBD2. The receptor's source is a man aged 45-65 years in good health and CMV-seronegative. Sequenced material: PBMCs. CDR3 DNA: TGTGCCAGCAGTGTCGGACTAGCGGGAATTGATACGCAGTATTTT. It encodes CASSVGLAGIDTQYF.